This T cell receptor beta chain was sequenced for a study of blood T cell repertoires in COVID-19. Across the whole study: Whether acute or convalescent, the COVID-19 samples came from the United States, Italy and Spain. T cells, B-cell-depleted T cells, or PBMCs provided the cDNA or gDNA that served as material.

This clone was picked up many times. Trimming stripped 6 bases from V and 3 bases from J, with 12 bases between. The CDR3 sequence is 14 residues long. In germline, CDR1 is MDHEN, CDR2 SYDVKM. In the original processing: By means of reference gene primer amplification, nucleated cell counts were estimated. Data came from immunoSEQ multiplex PCR; TCRdb stores just in-frame clones and leaves some out. The V and J calls and the clone size are those of that table, but D and trimming were determined from the DNA. Of around 300,000 clones in the sample, under 90% were seen once. The sample was peripheral blood. V usage is TRBV28 and J usage is TRBJ1-5; D is possibly TRBD1 (6 bases). The receptor's source is a woman in her fifties or sixties who had recovered from COVID-19. The CDR3 loop reads CASRTDSLNQPQHF. The CDR3 DNA follows: TGTGCCAGCAGAACGGACAGCCTCAATCAGCCCCAGCATTTT.